Below are 19 T cell receptor beta chains sequenced from a single sample in a study of blood T cell repertoires in COVID-19. Libraries were prepared by immunoSEQ multiplex PCR; TCRdb keeps only in-frame clonotypes and omits some of them. The sample has over 120,000 clones; around four fifths are singletons. Input material: PBMCs or T cells enriched from blood (not recorded which). These receptors originate from a woman between 50 and 59 years old who had recovered from COVID-19.

This clone was recorded once. V usage is TRBV7-3 and J usage is TRBJ2-1, with 12 nucleotides matching TRBD1. V lost 2 bases to trimming and J lost 8 bases; unmatched junction nucleotides: 13. Germline loops: CDR1 SGHTA, CDR2 FQGTGA. The CDR3 is made up of 18 amino acids. CDR3 in amino acids: CASSLAGQGATGSHEQFF. Written as DNA, the CDR3 is TGTGCCAGCAGCTTAGCGGGACAGGGGGCGACTGGAAGTCATGAGCAGTTCTTC.

In regard to this clone: The sample holds other DNA sequences that translate to the same CDR3. The V call is TRBV24-1, the J call TRBJ2-1; D is ambiguous. The V end lost 1 base, the J end lost 4 bases, and 7 bases lay between the germline ends. The CDR3 loop spans 14 amino acids. CDR1 and CDR2 (germline): KGHDR, SFDVKD. In nucleotides, the CDR3 is TGTGCCACCAGTGATTTTTCAGGTTACAATGAGCAGTTCTTC. It translates to CATSDFSGYNEQFF.

The rearrangement joins TRBV18 to TRBJ1-4, with 7 nucleotides matching TRBD1. V trimming: 2 bases; J trimming: 5 bases; junction bases outside the gene matches: 5. The V gene's germline CDR1 is KGHSH and CDR2 LQKENI. The length of the CDR3 is 15 residues. In nucleotides, the CDR3 is TGTGCCAGCTCACCAAGAACAGGGGTAAATGAAAAACTGTTTTTT. Amino acid sequence: CASSPRTGVNEKLFF.

J is TRBJ1-1 and V is TRBV7-9; D gene unclear. With 1 base removed from V and 11 bases from J, the gap between germline ends came to 11 bases. Germline-derived CDR1 and CDR2 are SEHNR and FQNEAQ (reference sequence). The CDR3 contains 12 residues. The CDR3 reads CASSLGLDLAFF. CDR3 DNA: TGTGCCAGCAGCTTAGGACTTGATCTTGCTTTCTTT.

The table lists this clone with a few counts. The gene calls are TRBV15 and TRBJ1-1, with 8 bases that match TRBD1. The germline V gene has CDR1 LNHNV and CDR2 YYDKDF (reference sequence). Trimming removed 3 bases from V and 7 bases from J; junction bases left unmatched: 13. This CDR3 comprises 16 residues. The CDR3 nucleotides are TGTGCCACCAGCAGCCCCGACAGGGGCCTCCTTTATGAAGCTTTCTTT. Translation: CATSSPDRGLLYEAFF.

This clone turned up a few times. V is TRBV28 and J is TRBJ2-2; D is ambiguous. With 7 bases removed from V and 0 bases from J, the gap between germline ends came to 6 bases. The CDR3 is made up of 13 amino acids. CDR1 is MDHEN and CDR2 is SYDVKM in the germline V gene. The CDR3 reads CASISANTGELFF. As DNA, the CDR3 is TGTGCCAGCATATCAGCGAACACCGGGGAGCTGTTTTTT.

CDR3 loop: CASSWEPGLAHEQFF. Written as DNA, the CDR3 is TGTGCCAGCAGCTGGGAGCCGGGACTAGCCCATGAGCAGTTCTTC. The V gene is TRBV7-3, the J gene TRBJ2-1, with 9 bases aligning to TRBD2. The V gene end was trimmed by 4 bases and the J gene end by 8 bases; junction bases not matched to a gene: 9. The CDR3 sequence is 15 residues long. Germline-derived CDR1 and CDR2 are SGHTA and FQGTGA.

The chain is built from TRBV6-6 and TRBJ1-5, with D possibly matching TRBD1 (5 bases). There are 15 residues in the CDR3. CDR1 and CDR2 from the germline V gene are MNHNY and SVGAGI (reference sequence). Trimming shortened V by 6 bases and J by 6 bases, and 18 bases separated the two germline ends. CDR3: CASRPDRGSGQPQHF. For the CDR3, the DNA is TGTGCCAGCAGGCCCGATAGGGGTAGCGGTCAGCCCCAGCATTTT.

This clone was observed at least ten times. J is TRBJ1-6 and V is TRBV28, with D perhaps TRBD1 (5 bases). CDR1 is MDHEN and CDR2 is SYDVKM in the germline V gene. The CDR3 spans 15 residues. Trimming took 7 bases from V and 4 from J, leaving 14 bases between them. The CDR3, as DNA: TGTGCCAGCAACGAACCAGGGACTTATAATTCACCCCTCCACTTT. It codes for CASNEPGTYNSPLHF.

The chain couples TRBV6-5 to TRBJ1-5, with unresolved D. The germline CDR1 and CDR2 sequences are MNHEY and SVGAGI. V was pared by 2 bases and J by 1 base, with 12 bases between. This CDR3 region has 16 residues. Here the CDR3 DNA reads TGTGCCAGCAGTTACAGGGAGGGAAGGAGCAATCAGCCCCAGCATTTT. It codes for CASSYREGRSNQPQHF.

Only one count was recorded for this clone. The CDR3 bases are TGTGCCAGCAGTTCCGCAGGGGGCGATGACTATGGCTACACCTTC. This gives the protein CASSSAGGDDYGYTF. The rearrangement joins TRBV6-6 to TRBJ1-2; 8 bases line up with TRBD1. CDR3 size: 15 residues. The V segment lost 4 bases and the J segment 3 bases; nucleotides outside the gene matches: 7. From germline, CDR1 is MNHNY and CDR2 SVGAGI (reference sequence).

The rearrangement uses TRBV6-4 and TRBJ2-3, with a tentative D call TRBD2 (5 bases). This CDR3 region has 17 residues. Germline CDR1 and CDR2: MRHNA and SNTAGT. Trimming cost V 2 bases and J 0 bases, with 15 bases left between them. The CDR3 sequence is CASSDDFSRTSTDTQYF. The CDR3 DNA follows: TGTGCCAGCAGTGACGATTTCAGCAGGACTAGCACAGATACGCAGTATTTT.

This chain joins TRBV5-6 and TRBJ1-4; 9 bases are a match to TRBD1. Per the germline V gene, CDR1 is SGHDT and CDR2 is YYEEEE. The CDR3 extends over 18 amino acids. V gave up 4 bases and J gave up 5 bases; unmatched junction bases: 15. CDR3 sequence (DNA): TGTGCCAGCAGCCCGACCGGGACAGGGAGCCAAAGGAATGAAAAACTGTTTTTT. Amino acid sequence: CASSPTGTGSQRNEKLFF.

The table lists this clone with a count of one. The J gene is TRBJ1-2, the V gene TRBV6-2 or TRBV6-3; possible D gene TRBD1, 6 bases. Germline CDR1 MNHEY, CDR2 SVGEGT. The CDR3 runs 14 residues. The germline V and J ends were trimmed by 2 bases and 2 bases, with 9 bases remaining between them. CDR3: CASSYGRGNYGYTF. For the CDR3, the DNA is TGTGCCAGCAGTTACGGAAGGGGGAACTATGGCTACACCTTC.

This chain connects TRBV7-6 to TRBJ2-7; 7 bases agree with TRBD2. The CDR3 runs to 17 residues. Trimming cost V 5 bases and J 0 bases; bases outside gene matches: 13. The germline V gene has CDR1 SGHVS and CDR2 FNYEAQ. The CDR3 sequence: CASSPLTGGTASYEQYF. CDR3 DNA sequence: TGTGCCAGCAGCCCATTAACCGGGGGGACTGCCTCCTACGAGCAGTACTTC.

Here the CDR3 reads CASSPEGAATNEKLFF. CDR3 in DNA: TGTGCCAGCAGTCCTGAGGGCGCAGCAACTAATGAAAAACTGTTTTTT. The J gene is TRBJ1-4, the V gene TRBV3-1 (or the pseudogene TRBV3-2); D uncertain. The V end was cut by 6 bases, the J end by 0 bases, with 14 bases between. The CDR3 has 16 residues. In germline, CDR1 is LGHDT, CDR2 YNNKEL (reference sequence).

This chain joins TRBV3-1 (or the pseudogene TRBV3-2) and TRBJ2-5; 9 bases are a match to TRBD2. In germline, CDR1 is LGHDT, CDR2 YNNKEL (reference sequence). The trim removed 0 bases at V and 3 bases at J, leaving 8 bases unmatched. The CDR3 spans 17 residues. For the CDR3, the DNA is TGTGCCAGCAGCCAAGATCTGCGGCTAGCGGGGAAAGAGACCCAGTACTTC. The encoded protein is CASSQDLRLAGKETQYF.

The chain joins TRBV20-1 to TRBJ1-2; D uncertain. Trimming took off 3 bases at V and 11 bases at J, with 7 bases between the two ends. From germline, CDR1 is DFQATT and CDR2 SNEGSKA (reference sequence). This CDR3 spans 9 amino acids. This CDR3 reads CSASPRYTF. Here the CDR3 DNA reads TGCAGTGCTAGCCCCCGGTACACCTTC.

The chain recombines TRBV3-1 (or the pseudogene TRBV3-2) with TRBJ1-2; no definite D call. CDR3 length: 14 amino acids. CDR1 and CDR2 from the germline V gene are LGHDT and YNNKEL (reference sequence). The V end was cut by 4 bases, the J end by 3 bases, with 12 bases between. This CDR3 reads CASSRHGPHYGYTF. CDR3 sequence (DNA): TGTGCCAGCAGCCGACACGGCCCGCACTATGGCTACACCTTC.